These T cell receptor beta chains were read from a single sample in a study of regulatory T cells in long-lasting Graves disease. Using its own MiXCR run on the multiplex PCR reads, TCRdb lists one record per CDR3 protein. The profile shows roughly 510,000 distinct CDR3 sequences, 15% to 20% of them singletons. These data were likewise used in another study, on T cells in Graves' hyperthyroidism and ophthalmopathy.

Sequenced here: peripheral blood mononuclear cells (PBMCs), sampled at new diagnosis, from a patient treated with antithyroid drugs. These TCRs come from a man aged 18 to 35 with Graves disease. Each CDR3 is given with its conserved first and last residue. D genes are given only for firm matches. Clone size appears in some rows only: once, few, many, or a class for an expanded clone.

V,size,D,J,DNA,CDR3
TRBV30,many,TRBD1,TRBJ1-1,TGTGCCTGGAGAGAGACAGGGCGGGCTGAAGCTTTCTTT,CAWRETGRAEAFF
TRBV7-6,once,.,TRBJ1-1,TGTGCCAGCACCTTAGGGGTGAACACTGAAGCTTTCTTT,CASTLGVNTEAFF
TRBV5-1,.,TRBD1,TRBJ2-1,TGCGCCAGCAGCTCCGGGACAGTTAACAATGAGCAGTTCTTC,CASSSGTVNNEQFF
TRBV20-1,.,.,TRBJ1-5,TGCAGTGCCCTTCTCGGGGGTGGCAATCAGCCCCAGCATTTT,CSALLGGGNQPQHF
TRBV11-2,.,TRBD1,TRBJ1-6,TGTGCCAGCAGCCCCCCGACAGGGGGCTTGTCACCCCTCCACTTT,CASSPPTGGLSPLHF
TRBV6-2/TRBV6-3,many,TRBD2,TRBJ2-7,TGTGCCAGCAGTTACCTGGGACTAGCGCCGCAGGAGCAGTACTTC,CASSYLGLAPQEQYF
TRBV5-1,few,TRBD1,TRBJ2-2,TGCGCCAGCAGCAAGGAGGGACAGGGGAACACCGGGGAGCTGTTTTTT,CASSKEGQGNTGELFF
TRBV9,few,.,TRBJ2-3,TGTGCCAGCAGCCCAGGGAATGTAAGAGATACGCAGTATTTT,CASSPGNVRDTQYF
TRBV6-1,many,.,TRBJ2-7,TGTGCCAGCACCCGGACGACGCTTTACGAGCAGTACTTC,CASTRTTLYEQYF
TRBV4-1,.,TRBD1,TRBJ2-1,TGCGCCAGCAGCCAACGGACAGGGGGGGTGGAAGGGTACAATGAGCAGTTCTTC,CASSQRTGGVEGYNEQFF
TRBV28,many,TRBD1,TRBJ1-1,TGTGCCAGCAGAGAACAGGGGGCGCGTCCTCTACACCTTGAAGCTTTCTTT,CASREQGARPLHLEAFF
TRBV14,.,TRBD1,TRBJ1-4,TGTGCCAGCAGCCAGTGGACAGGGCCCGAAAAACTGTTTTTT,CASSQWTGPEKLFF
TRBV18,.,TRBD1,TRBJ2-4,TGTGCCAGCTCACTTCAGGGGGCCGCCAAAAACATTCAGTACTTC,CASSLQGAAKNIQYF
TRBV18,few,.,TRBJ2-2,TGTGCCAGCTCACCGGACATTTTCACCGGGGAGCTGTTTTTT,CASSPDIFTGELFF
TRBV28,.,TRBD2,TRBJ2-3,TGTGCCAGCGAGGTTAGCGGGAGGGCCCTCTTTACAGATACGCAGTATTTT,CASEVSGRALFTDTQYF
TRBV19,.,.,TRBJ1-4,TGTGCCAGTAGTCCCCTCTCCGGGAGCTCAGGAGAAAAACTGTTTTTT,CASSPLSGSSGEKLFF
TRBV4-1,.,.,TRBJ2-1,TGCGCCAGCAGCCAAGACGCACTAGCCTTCCCGGGTAATGAGCAGTTCTTC,CASSQDALAFPGNEQFF
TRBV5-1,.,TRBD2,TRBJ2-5,TGCGCCAGCGGCTTGGCCAGGGCTAGCGGAAAACAAGAGACCCAGTACTTC,CASGLARASGKQETQYF
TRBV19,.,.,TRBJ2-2,TGTGCCAGTTCTCCCCGTCCCGGACAGTCCACCGGGGAGCTGTTTTTT,CASSPRPGQSTGELFF
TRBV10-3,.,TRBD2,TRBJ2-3,TGTGCCATCAGTGATACCCCCGGTCCTAGCGGGGGAACTACGCAGTATTTT,CAISDTPGPSGGTTQYF
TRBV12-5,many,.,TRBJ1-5,TGTGCTAGTGCCCGTTCCGGGAGAACTAGCAATCAGCCCCAGCATTTT,CASARSGRTSNQPQHF
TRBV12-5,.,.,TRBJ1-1,TGTGCTAGTGGATTGGGGGGGTCGACTGAAGCTTTCTTT,CASGLGGSTEAFF
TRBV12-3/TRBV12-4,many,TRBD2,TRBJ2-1,TGTGCCAGCAGTGGGGCTAGCGGGAGCCATGAGCAGTTCTTC,CASSGASGSHEQFF
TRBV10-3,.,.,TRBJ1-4,TGTGCCATCAGTGAGTCGAACTTCGGGAGTCGGACTAATGAAAAACTGTTTTTT,CAISESNFGSRTNEKLFF
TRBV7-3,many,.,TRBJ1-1,TGTGCCAGCAGCTTAAAAAGTGACACTGAAGCTTTCTTT,CASSLKSDTEAFF
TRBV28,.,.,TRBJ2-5,TGTGCCAGCAGGGCCCCCGCTAGTACTCAAGAGACCCAGTACTTC,CASRAPASTQETQYF
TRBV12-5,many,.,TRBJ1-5,TGTGCTAGTGGGCCAAATTCTGCCCAGCATTTT,CASGPNSAQHF
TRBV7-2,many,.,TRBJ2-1,TGTGCCAGCAGCTTAGGCTGGGGTAGCTCCTACAATGAGCAGTTCTTC,CASSLGWGSSYNEQFF
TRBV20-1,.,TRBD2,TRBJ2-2,TGCAGTGCTAGCTACGGGACTAGTCGAGTGGGCGGGGAGCTGTTTTTT,CSASYGTSRVGGELFF
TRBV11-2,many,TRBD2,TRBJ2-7,TGTGCCAGCAGCCTAACTAGCGGGTACTCCTACGAGCAGTACTTC,CASSLTSGYSYEQYF
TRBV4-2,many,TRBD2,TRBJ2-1,TGTGCCAGCAGCCAAGAGCGACTAGCGGGCAATGAGCAGTTCTTC,CASSQERLAGNEQFF
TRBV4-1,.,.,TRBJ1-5,TGCGCCAGCAGCCAAGATAGGATGGGACAGCCCCAGCATTTT,CASSQDRMGQPQHF
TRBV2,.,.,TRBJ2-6,TGTGCCAGCAGTGGACCTTTCTCTGGGGCCAACGTCCTGACTTTC,CASSGPFSGANVLTF
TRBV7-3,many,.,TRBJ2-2,TGTGCCAGCAGCTTAAGCGGAGAGCGTAACACCGGGGAGCTGTTTTTT,CASSLSGERNTGELFF
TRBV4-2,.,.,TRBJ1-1,TGTGCCAGCAGCCAAGAGGTAGTGCCCCGGGCTGAAGCTTTCTTT,CASSQEVVPRAEAFF
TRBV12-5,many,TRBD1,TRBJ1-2,TGTGCTAGTGGTTTGGGCGAAATGACAGGGTCGGACTATGGCTACACCTTC,CASGLGEMTGSDYGYTF
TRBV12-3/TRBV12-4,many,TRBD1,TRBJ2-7,TGTGCCAGCGGACGGGCAGGGGGCAACGAGCAGTACTTC,CASGRAGGNEQYF
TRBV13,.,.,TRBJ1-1,TGCGCCAGCAGCCAGAATTTCGGACAGCAATCTGAAGCTTTCTTT,CASSQNFGQQSEAFF
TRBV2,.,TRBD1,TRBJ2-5,TGTGCCAGCAGGGGGACAGGGGGCTACCAAGAGACCCAGTACTTC,CASRGTGGYQETQYF
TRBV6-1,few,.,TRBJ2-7,TGTGCCAGCACCCCTTATCTTGAAGGCTACGAGCAGTACTTC,CASTPYLEGYEQYF
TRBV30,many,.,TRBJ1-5,TGTGCCTGGCCGAATCAGCCCCAGCATTTT,CAWPNQPQHF
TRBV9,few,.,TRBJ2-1,TGTGCCAGCAGCGTAGGTGTCGGCGGGTACAATGAGCAGTTCTTC,CASSVGVGGYNEQFF
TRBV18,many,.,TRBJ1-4,TGTGCCAGCTCACCCCGGACACCCAATGAAAAACTGTTTTTT,CASSPRTPNEKLFF
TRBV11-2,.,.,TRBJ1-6,TGTGCCAGCAGCTTAGTCCGGGACATTTATTCACCCCTCCACTTT,CASSLVRDIYSPLHF
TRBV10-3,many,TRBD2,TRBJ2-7,TGTGCCATCAGTGAGTCGAGTAGCGGGAGCTCCTACGAGCAGTACTTC,CAISESSSGSSYEQYF
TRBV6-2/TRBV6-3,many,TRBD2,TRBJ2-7,TGTGCCAGCAGAACTCCGGGACTACCATACGAGCAGTACTTC,CASRTPGLPYEQYF
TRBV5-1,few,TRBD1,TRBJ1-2,TGCGCCAGCAGCTTAGCAGGGGGAGAATATGGCTACACCTTC,CASSLAGGEYGYTF
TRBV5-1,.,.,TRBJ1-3,TGCGCCAGCAGCTTCGGCAGTCCTGGAAACACCATATATTTT,CASSFGSPGNTIYF